This TCR beta chain was documented in a study of human T cells and chemical hapten exposure. As for the study in general: Small pooled library volume differences mainly caused per-sample TCR yield variation. Whole-study results and caveats: Counts of TCRs above 1 in 1000 frequency stayed unchanged with DPC sensitization.

Trimming cost V 1 base and J 4 bases, with 13 bases left between them. The CDR3 is 14 amino acids. Germline V gives CDR1 SQVTM, CDR2 ANQGSEA. Worth noting for this clonotype: Its target is unknown.

The study's library attached unique molecular identifiers to single cDNA molecules. Original analysis: Samples contained a median of around 89,000 TCRs, with a range of 23,224 to 690,600. TCRdb reprocessed the reads via MiXCR and lists one record per CDR3 protein. TCRdb's processing, not the study's, gives the V and J calls here. The data show more than 100,000 distinct CDR3 sequences, around 9% seen once. The starting material, unfractionated whole blood, was used for total RNA extraction. The rearrangement joins TRBV29-1 to TRBJ2-5, with D unclear. This sequence was found in a human donor in good health. Some clones in this sample may be carry-over from other donors' samples. The material sequenced was whole blood. The CDR3 spells CSVEAGRSGETQYF. The CDR3 DNA is TGCAGCGTTGAAGCCGGACGGTCGGGAGAGACCCAGTACTTC. Looking up the rest from reference TRBV29-1 and TRBJ2-5 gives the full variable domain: SAVISQKPSRDICQRGTSLTIQCQVDSQVTMMFWYRQQPGQSLTLIATANQGSEATYESGFVIDKFPISRPNLTFSTLTVSNMSPEDSSIYLCSVEAGRSGETQYFGPGTRLLVL.